This is a list of T cell receptor beta chains from one sample in a study of CD8+ T cells in alopecia areata. Sequencing was performed with immunoSEQ multiplex PCR; in TCRdb, only in-frame clones are kept and a portion is missing. The table has about 200,000 clones, 30% to 40% seen once. Material: CD4+ T cells sorted from blood, obtained at approximately week 31, from a patient treated with tofacitinib. These TCRs come from a human donor with alopecia areata. CDR3s include the opening cysteine and the closing phenylalanine or tryptophan. The order of the fields is CDR3 protein, V gene, clone size, J gene. Clone size is given for some rows only: seen once, a few or many times, or a class if the clone is expanded.

CDR3 protein: CASSWGLGDSETQYF; V gene: TRBV5-1; clone size: NA; J gene: TRBJ2-5
CDR3 protein: CAWKIGSNQPQHF; V gene: TRBV30; clone size: NA; J gene: TRBJ1-5
CDR3 protein: CASSLVQGVGYGYTF; V gene: TRBV7-9; clone size: NA; J gene: TRBJ1-2
CDR3 protein: CASIRQGSNYGYTF; V gene: TRBV6-1; clone size: NA; J gene: TRBJ1-2
CDR3 protein: CASSGQTWGFYGYTF; V gene: TRBV6-6; clone size: NA; J gene: TRBJ1-2
CDR3 protein: CASSVELNTGELFF; V gene: TRBV9; clone size: NA; J gene: TRBJ2-2
CDR3 protein: CASSLEGGETQYF; V gene: TRBV5-1; clone size: NA; J gene: TRBJ2-5
CDR3 protein: CASSRGPASDTF; V gene: TRBV5-4; clone size: NA; J gene: TRBJ1-2
CDR3 protein: CASSQGQGRAEAFF; V gene: TRBV6-5; clone size: NA; J gene: TRBJ1-1
CDR3 protein: CASSVSGSTDTQYF; V gene: TRBV7-9; clone size: few; J gene: TRBJ2-3
CDR3 protein: CASSLAGTPGKLFF; V gene: TRBV7-2; clone size: NA; J gene: TRBJ1-4
CDR3 protein: CASSLGEGLGGRYVDEQYF; V gene: TRBV5-1; clone size: few; J gene: TRBJ2-7
CDR3 protein: CASRSQGASGNTIYF; V gene: TRBV27; clone size: once; J gene: TRBJ1-3
CDR3 protein: CASSLVGTGYTF; V gene: TRBV5-1; clone size: few; J gene: TRBJ1-2
CDR3 protein: CASRPNDRAGELFF; V gene: TRBV7-9; clone size: NA; J gene: TRBJ2-2
CDR3 protein: CASSFRDEAFF; V gene: TRBV28; clone size: NA; J gene: TRBJ1-1
CDR3 protein: CASSLALNPRGQPQHF; V gene: TRBV7-2; clone size: NA; J gene: TRBJ1-5
CDR3 protein: CASSLGTDTQYF; V gene: TRBV7-9; clone size: few; J gene: TRBJ2-3
CDR3 protein: CASSGTSGTGELFF; V gene: TRBV6-1; clone size: few; J gene: TRBJ2-2
CDR3 protein: CASSSRDGNTGELFF; V gene: TRBV7-9; clone size: NA; J gene: TRBJ2-2
CDR3 protein: CASSPREILPGLPTYEQYF; V gene: TRBV4-1; clone size: few; J gene: TRBJ2-7
CDR3 protein: CASSPQGDSYNEQFF; V gene: TRBV18; clone size: NA; J gene: TRBJ2-1
CDR3 protein: CASSLENYGYTF; V gene: TRBV27; clone size: NA; J gene: TRBJ1-2
CDR3 protein: CASSEGYLNTEAFF; V gene: TRBV10-2; clone size: NA; J gene: TRBJ1-1
CDR3 protein: CASRTETEAFF; V gene: TRBV6-5; clone size: few; J gene: TRBJ1-1
CDR3 protein: CATGTRLFNQPQHF; V gene: TRBV19; clone size: NA; J gene: TRBJ1-5
CDR3 protein: CASSLDLTSTEAFF; V gene: TRBV5-1; clone size: NA; J gene: TRBJ1-1
CDR3 protein: CASSSSVGGSGNTIYF; V gene: TRBV6-6; clone size: NA; J gene: TRBJ1-3
CDR3 protein: CSARQGFPANEKLFF; V gene: TRBV29-1; clone size: once; J gene: TRBJ1-4
CDR3 protein: CASSDYRVTNVLTF; V gene: TRBV6-1; clone size: few; J gene: TRBJ2-6
CDR3 protein: CASSPNPVAEAFF; V gene: TRBV7-3; clone size: few; J gene: TRBJ1-1
CDR3 protein: CASSQTGTWAIQYF; V gene: TRBV4-2; clone size: NA; J gene: TRBJ2-4